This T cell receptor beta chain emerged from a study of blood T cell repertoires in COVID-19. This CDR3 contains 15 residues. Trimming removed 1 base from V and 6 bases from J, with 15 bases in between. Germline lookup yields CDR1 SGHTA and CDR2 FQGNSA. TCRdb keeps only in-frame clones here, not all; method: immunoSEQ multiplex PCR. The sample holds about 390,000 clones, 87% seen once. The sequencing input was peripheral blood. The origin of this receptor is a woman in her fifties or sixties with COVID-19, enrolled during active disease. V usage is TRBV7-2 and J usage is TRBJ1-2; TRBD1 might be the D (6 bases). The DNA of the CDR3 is TGTGCCAGCAGCTTAGTGGGGGGGCATGCCGATGGCTACACCTTC. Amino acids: CASSLVGGHADGYTF.